This T cell receptor beta chain was captured by sequencing in a study of lymphopenia after photon versus proton radiotherapy. Of note for this clone: The antigen is unknown.

V shed 1 base and J shed 2 bases, with 8 bases lying between them. This CDR3 has 14 amino acids. Per the germline V gene, CDR1 is SGHRS and CDR2 is YFSETQ. Data came from immunoSEQ multiplex PCR; TCRdb stores just in-frame clones and leaves some out. Among around 22,000 clones, 75% to 90% were seen once, and the ten largest hold over 20%. Study conclusions and caveats: Photon-treated patients lost naive T cells and TCR diversity; proton-treated stayed stable. Post-nadir diversity loss with photons came from oligoclonal expansion, particularly CD8+ Temra cells.

This chain links TRBV5-1 with TRBJ2-3; no clear D gene. This sample comprised peripheral blood, obtained from a patient treated with photon-based radiotherapy. The TCR was taken from a man aged 40-55 years with gastric cancer. The CDR3 sequence is CASSLTSPTDTQYF. The CDR3 DNA reads TGCGCCAGCAGCTTGACATCCCCCACAGATACGCAGTATTTT.